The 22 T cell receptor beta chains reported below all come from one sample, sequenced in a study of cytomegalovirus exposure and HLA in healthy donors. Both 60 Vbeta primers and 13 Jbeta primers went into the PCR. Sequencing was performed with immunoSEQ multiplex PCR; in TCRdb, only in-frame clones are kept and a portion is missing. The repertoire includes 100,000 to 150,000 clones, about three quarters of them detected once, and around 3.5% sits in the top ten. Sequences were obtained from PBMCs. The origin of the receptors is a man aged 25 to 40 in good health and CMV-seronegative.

CDR3 sequence: CAISVGGTMNTEAFF. CDR3 coding DNA: TGTGCCATCAGTGTTGGAGGGACGATGAACACTGAAGCTTTCTTT. The V gene is TRBV10-3, the J gene TRBJ1-1; a possible D gene is TRBD1 (5 bases). Trimming took off 4 bases at V and 0 bases at J, with 12 bases between the two ends. Germline V gene data show CDR1 as ENHRY and CDR2 as SYGVKD. The CDR3 contains 15 residues.

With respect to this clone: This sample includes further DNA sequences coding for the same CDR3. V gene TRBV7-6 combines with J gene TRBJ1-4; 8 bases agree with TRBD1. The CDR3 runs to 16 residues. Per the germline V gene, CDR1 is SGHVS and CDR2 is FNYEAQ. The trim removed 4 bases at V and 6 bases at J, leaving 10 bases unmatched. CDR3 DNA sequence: TGTGCCAGCAGCTCCAGGACAGGGACCTTCGATGAAAAACTGTTTTTT. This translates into CASSSRTGTFDEKLFF.

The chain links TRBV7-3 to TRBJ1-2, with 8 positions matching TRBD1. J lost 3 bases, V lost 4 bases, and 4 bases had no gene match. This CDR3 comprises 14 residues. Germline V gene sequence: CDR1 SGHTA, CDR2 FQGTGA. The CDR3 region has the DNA TGTGCCAGCAGCTCACAGGGGGGCGACTATGGCTACACCTTC. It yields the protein CASSSQGGDYGYTF. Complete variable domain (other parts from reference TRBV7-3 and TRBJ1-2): GAGVSQTPSNKVTEKGKYVELRCDPISGHTALYWYRQSLGQGPEFLIYFQGTGAADDSGLPNDRFFAVRPEGSVSTLKIQRTERGDSAVYLCASSSQGGDYGYTFGSGTRLTVV.

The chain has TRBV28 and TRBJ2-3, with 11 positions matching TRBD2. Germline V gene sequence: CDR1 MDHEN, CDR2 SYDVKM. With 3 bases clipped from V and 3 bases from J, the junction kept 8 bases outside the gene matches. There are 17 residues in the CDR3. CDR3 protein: CASSFPTSGKWTDTQYF. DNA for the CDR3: TGTGCCAGCAGTTTTCCGACTAGCGGGAAGTGGACAGATACGCAGTATTTT.

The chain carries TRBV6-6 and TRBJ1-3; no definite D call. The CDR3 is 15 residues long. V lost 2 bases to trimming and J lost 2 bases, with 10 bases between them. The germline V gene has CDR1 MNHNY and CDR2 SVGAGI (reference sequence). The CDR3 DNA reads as TGTGCCAGCAGTTACGGCACCCTCCCTGGAAACACCATATATTTT. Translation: CASSYGTLPGNTIYF.

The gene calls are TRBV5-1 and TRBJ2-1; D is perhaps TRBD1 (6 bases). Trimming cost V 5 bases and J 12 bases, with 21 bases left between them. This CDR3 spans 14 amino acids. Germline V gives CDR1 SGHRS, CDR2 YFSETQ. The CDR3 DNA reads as TGCGCCAGCAGTCCCTCACAGGGAACGGGTGGGCAGTTCTTC. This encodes CASSPSQGTGGQFF.

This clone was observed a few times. In nucleotides, the CDR3 is TGCAGCGTTGAGACAGGGGCGGCCTACGAGCAGTACTTC. Its protein product is CSVETGAAYEQYF. The chain has TRBV29-1 and TRBJ2-7; 8 nucleotides agree with TRBD1. Trimming at V came to 3 bases and at J to 2 bases, leaving 3 bases not matched to a gene. The germline CDR1 and CDR2 sequences are SQVTM and ANQGSEA. The CDR3 has 13 residues.

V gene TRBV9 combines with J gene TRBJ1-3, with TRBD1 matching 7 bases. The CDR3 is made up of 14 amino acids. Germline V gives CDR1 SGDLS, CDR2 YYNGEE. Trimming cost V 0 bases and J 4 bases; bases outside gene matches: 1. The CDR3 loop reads CASSVAGQGNTIYF. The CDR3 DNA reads TGTGCCAGCAGCGTAGCGGGACAGGGAAACACCATATATTTT. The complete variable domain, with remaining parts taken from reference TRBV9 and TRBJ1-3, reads DSGVTQTPKHLITATGQRVTLRCSPRSGDLSVYWYQQSLDQGLQFLIQYYNGEERAKGNILERFSAQQFPDLHSELNLSSLELGDSALYFCASSVAGQGNTIYFGEGSWLTVV.

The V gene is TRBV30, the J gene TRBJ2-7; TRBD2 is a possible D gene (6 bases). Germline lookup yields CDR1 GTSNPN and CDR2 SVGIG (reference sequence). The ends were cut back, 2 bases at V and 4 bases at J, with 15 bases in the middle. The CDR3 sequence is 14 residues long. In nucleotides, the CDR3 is TGTGCCTGGAGTAGGCTTAGCGGCAAATACGAGCAGTACTTC. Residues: CAWSRLSGKYEQYF.

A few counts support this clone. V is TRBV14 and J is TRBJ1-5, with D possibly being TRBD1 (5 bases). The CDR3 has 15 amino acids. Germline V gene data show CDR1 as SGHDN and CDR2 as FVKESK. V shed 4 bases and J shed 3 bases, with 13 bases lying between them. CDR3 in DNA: TGTGCCAGCAGCCCCGGCGGAGGGGTCAATCAGCCCCAGCATTTT. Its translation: CASSPGGGVNQPQHF.

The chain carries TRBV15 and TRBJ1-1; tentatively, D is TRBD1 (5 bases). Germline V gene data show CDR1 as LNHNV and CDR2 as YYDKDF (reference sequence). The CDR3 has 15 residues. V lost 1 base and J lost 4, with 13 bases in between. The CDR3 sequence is CATSRGMGGATEAFF. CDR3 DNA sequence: TGTGCCACCAGCAGAGGGATGGGAGGGGCCACTGAAGCTTTCTTT. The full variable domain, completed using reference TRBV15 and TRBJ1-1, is DAMVIQNPRYQVTQFGKPVTLSCSQTLNHNVMYWYQQKSSQAPKLLFHYYDKDFNNEADTPDNFQSRRPNTSFCFLDIRSPGLGDTAMYLCATSRGMGGATEAFFGQGTRLTVV.

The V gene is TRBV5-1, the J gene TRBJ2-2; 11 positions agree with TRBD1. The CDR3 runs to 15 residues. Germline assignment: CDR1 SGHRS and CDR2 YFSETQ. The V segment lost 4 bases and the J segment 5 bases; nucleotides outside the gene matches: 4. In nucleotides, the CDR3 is TGCGCCAGCAGCCCGGGACAGGGGGTGACCGGGGAGCTGTTTTTT. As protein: CASSPGQGVTGELFF.

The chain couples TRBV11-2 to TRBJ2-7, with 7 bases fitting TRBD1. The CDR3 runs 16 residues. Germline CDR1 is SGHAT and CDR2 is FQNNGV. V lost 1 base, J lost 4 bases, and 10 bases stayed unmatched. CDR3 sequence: CASSLVSGQAMYEQYF. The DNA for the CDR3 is TGTGCCAGCAGCTTAGTTTCAGGACAGGCCATGTACGAGCAGTACTTC.

CDR3 DNA sequence: TGTGCCAGCAGTTTAAAGGGCAGGGTAGGCGGCTACACCTTC. Protein sequence: CASSLKGRVGGYTF. This sequence joins TRBV28 and TRBJ1-2, with D maybe TRBD1 (5 bases). This CDR3 has 14 residues. CDR1 MDHEN and CDR2 SYDVKM come from the germline V gene. Trimming stripped 2 bases from V and 8 bases from J, with 15 bases between.

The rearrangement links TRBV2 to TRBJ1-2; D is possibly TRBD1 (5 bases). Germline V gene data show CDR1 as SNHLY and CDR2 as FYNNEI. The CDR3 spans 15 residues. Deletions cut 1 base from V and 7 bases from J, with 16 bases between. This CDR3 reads CASSEEGSAMSGYTF. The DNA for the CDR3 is TGTGCCAGCAGTGAAGAGGGGTCAGCTATGAGTGGCTACACCTTC.

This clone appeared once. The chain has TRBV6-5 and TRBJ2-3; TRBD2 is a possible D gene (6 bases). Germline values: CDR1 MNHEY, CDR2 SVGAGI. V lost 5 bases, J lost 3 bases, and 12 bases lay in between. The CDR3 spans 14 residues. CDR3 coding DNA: TGTGCCAGCAGTCACCGGGGGAGGACAGATACGCAGTATTTT. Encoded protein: CASSHRGRTDTQYF.

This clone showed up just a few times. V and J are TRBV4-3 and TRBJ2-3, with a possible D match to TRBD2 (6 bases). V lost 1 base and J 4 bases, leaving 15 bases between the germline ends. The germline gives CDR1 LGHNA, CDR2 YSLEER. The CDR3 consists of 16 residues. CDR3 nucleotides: TGCGCCAGCAGCCAAGCGGCCTGGGGGGTCGCAGATACGCAGTATTTT. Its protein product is CASSQAAWGVADTQYF.

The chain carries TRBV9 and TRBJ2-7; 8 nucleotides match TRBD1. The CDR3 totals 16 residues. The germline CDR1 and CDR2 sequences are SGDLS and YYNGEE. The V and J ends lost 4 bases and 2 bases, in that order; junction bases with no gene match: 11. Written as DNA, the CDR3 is TGTGCCAGCAGCCACACGGTTGACAGGGGAACCTACGAGCAGTACTTC. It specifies CASSHTVDRGTYEQYF.

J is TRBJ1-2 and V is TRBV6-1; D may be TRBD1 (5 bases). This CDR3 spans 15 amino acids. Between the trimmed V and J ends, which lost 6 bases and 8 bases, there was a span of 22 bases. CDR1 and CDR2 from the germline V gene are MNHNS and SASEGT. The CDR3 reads CASREDSGGSRGYTF. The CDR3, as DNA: TGTGCCAGCAGAGAGGACTCGGGGGGGTCCAGGGGCTACACCTTC.

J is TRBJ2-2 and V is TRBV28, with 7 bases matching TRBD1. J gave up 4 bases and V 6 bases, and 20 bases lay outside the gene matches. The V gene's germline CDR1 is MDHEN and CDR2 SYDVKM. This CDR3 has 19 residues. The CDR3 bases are TGTGCCAGCAGAGTTTTCCACCGGGGACAGCGGACGACCACCGGGGAGCTGTTTTTT. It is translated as CASRVFHRGQRTTTGELFF.

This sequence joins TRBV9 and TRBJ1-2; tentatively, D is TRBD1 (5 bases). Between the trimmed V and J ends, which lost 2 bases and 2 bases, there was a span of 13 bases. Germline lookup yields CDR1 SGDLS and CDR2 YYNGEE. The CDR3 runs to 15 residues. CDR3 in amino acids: CASSVDSGNNYGYTF. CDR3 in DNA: TGTGCCAGCAGCGTCGACAGTGGGAACAACTATGGCTACACCTTC.

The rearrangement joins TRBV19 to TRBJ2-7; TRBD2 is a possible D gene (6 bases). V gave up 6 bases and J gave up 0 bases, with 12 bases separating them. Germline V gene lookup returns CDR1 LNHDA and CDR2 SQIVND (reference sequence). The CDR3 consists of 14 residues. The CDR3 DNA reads TGTGCCAGTAGACGGGACTCCAGCTCCTACGAGCAGTACTTC. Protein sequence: CASRRDSSSYEQYF.